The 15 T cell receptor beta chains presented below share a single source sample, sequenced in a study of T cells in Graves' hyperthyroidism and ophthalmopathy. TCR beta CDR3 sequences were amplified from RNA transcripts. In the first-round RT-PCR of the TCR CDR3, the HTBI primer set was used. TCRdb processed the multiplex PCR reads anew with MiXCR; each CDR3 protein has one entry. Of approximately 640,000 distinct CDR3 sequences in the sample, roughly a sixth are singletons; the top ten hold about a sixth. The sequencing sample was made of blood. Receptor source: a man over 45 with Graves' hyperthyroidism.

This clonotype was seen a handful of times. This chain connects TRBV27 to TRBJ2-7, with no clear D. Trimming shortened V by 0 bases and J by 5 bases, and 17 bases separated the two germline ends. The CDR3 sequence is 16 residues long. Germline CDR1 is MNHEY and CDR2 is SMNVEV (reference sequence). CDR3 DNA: TGTGCCAGCAGTTTATCGATATTAGCCGCCCCCAACGAGCAGTACTTC. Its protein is CASSLSILAAPNEQYF.

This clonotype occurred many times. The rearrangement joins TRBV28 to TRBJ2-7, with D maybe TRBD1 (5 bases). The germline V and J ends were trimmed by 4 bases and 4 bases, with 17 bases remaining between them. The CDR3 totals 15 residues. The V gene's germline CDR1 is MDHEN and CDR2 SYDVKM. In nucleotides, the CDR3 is TGTGCCAGCAGTTCCCCCGGACAAGGATTATACGAGCAGTACTTC. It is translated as CASSSPGQGLYEQYF.

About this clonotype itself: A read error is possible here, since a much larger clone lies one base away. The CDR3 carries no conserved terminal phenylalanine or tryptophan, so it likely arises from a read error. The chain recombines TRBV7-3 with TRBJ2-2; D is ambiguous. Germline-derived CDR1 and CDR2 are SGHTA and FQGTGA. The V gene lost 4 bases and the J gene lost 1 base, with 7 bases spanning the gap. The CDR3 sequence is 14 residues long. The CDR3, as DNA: TGTGCCAGCAGCTCAGATGGGAACACCGGGGAGCTGTTTTCT. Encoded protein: CASSSDGNTGELFS.

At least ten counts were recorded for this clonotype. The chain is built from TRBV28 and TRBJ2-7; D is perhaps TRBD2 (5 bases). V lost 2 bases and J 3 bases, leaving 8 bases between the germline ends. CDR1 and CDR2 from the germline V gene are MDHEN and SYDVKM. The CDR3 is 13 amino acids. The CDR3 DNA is TGTGCCAGCAGTTTAGCGGACTTCTACGAGCAGTACTTC. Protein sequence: CASSLADFYEQYF.

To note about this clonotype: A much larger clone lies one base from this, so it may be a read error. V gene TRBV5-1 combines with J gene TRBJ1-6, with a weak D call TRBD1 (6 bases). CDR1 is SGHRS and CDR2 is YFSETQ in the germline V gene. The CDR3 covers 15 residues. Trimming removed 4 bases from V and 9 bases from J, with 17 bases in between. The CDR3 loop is CASSRVTGVGSPLHF. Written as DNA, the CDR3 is TGCGCCAGCAGCCGTGTGACAGGTGTCGGTTCACCCCTCCACTTT.

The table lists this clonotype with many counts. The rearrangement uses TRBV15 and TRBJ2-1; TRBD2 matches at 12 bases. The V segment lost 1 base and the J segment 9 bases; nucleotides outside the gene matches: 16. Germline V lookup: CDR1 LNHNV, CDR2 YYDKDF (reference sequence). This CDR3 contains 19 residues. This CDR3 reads CATSRVPPTSGSHASEQFF. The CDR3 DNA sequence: TGTGCCACCAGCAGAGTTCCGCCGACTAGCGGGAGCCACGCGAGTGAGCAGTTCTTC.

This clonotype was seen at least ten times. The CDR3 sequence is CASSELAGGNYEQYF. The CDR3 coding sequence is TGTGCCAGCAGCGAGTTAGCGGGAGGTAACTACGAGCAGTACTTC. The chain employs TRBV9 and TRBJ2-7; TRBD2 matches at 10 bases. J lost 3 bases, V lost 3 bases, and 6 bases had no gene match. CDR3 size: 15 residues. Germline-derived CDR1 and CDR2 are SGDLS and YYNGEE.

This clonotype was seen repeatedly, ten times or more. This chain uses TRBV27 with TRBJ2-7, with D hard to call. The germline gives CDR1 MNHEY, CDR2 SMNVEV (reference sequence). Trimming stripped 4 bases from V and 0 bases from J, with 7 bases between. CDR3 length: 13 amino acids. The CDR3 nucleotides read TGTGCCAGCAGTTCCGTCAGCTCCTACGAGCAGTACTTC. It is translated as CASSSVSSYEQYF.

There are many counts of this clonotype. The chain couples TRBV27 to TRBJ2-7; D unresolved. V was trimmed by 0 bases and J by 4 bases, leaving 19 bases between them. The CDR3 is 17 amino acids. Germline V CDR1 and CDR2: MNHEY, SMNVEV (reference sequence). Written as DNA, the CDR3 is TGTGCCAGCAGTTTATCTGCCGGATTCCCCTCTTCATACGAGCAGTACTTC. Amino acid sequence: CASSLSAGFPSSYEQYF.

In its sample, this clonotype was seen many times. Here the CDR3 reads CASYPFDSSYEQYF. As DNA, the CDR3 is TGTGCCAGCTATCCATTCGATAGCTCCTACGAGCAGTACTTC. This chain joins TRBV6-1 and TRBJ2-7, with D hard to call. With 8 bases removed from V and 0 bases from J, the gap between germline ends came to 14 bases. The CDR3 runs 14 residues. Germline CDR1 MNHNS, CDR2 SASEGT.

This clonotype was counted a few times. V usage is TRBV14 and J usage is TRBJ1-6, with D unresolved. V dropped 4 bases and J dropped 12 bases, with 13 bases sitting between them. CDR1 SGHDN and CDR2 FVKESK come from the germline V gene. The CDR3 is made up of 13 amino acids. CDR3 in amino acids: CASSPHGDLPLHF. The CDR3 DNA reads TGTGCCAGCAGCCCGCATGGAGACCTACCCCTCCACTTT.

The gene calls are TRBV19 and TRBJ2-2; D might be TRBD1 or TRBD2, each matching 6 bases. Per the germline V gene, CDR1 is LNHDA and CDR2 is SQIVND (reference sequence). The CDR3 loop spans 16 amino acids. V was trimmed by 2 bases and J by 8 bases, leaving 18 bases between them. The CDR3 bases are TGTGCCAGTAGTATATTCGTGGGAGGACAGCGAGGGGAGCTGTTTTTT. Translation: CASSIFVGGQRGELFF.

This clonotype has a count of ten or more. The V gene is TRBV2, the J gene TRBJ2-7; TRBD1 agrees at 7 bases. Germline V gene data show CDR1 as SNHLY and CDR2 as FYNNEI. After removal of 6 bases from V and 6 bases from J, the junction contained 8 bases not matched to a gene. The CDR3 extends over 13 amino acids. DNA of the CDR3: TGTGCCAGCAGACCCCGGACAGGCCCCGAGCAGTACTTC. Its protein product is CASRPRTGPEQYF.

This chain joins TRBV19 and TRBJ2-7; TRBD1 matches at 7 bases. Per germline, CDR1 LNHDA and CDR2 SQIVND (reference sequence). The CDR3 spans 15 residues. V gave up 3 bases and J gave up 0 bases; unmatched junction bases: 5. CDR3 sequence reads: CASSMSAGGSYEQYF. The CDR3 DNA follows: TGTGCCAGTAGTATGTCGGCAGGGGGCTCCTACGAGCAGTACTTC.

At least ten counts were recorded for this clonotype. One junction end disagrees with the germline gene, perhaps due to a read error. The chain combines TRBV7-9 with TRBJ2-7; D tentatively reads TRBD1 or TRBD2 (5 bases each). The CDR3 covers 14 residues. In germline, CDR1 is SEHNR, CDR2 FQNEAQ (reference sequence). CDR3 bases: TGTGCCAGCGGCTTGGGGCGGGCTTCCTACGAGCAGTACTTC. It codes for CASGLGRASYEQYF.